This TCR beta chain was sequenced for a study of cytomegalovirus exposure and HLA in healthy donors. About this clone: The antigen is unknown.

This PCR relied on a set of 60 Vbeta primers and 13 Jbeta primers. The data were produced by immunoSEQ multiplex PCR, yet TCRdb's version contains in-frame clones alone and is incomplete. The sample has around 150,000 clones; 60% to 85% are singletons. Trimming stripped 4 bases from V and 0 bases from J, with 13 bases between. CDR1 and CDR2 from the germline V gene are SGHTS and YDEGEE. CDR3 length equals 15 residues. Study results and limitations: The majority of TCR sequences were rare, yet some public TCRs appeared in many donors. Apparent HLA restriction characterized most CMV-associated TCR beta chains in a later analysis. A later analysis, which compared TCR beta chains of equal frequency, found the HLA-associated ones more clonally expanded.

The rearrangement uses TRBV5-8 and TRBJ1-1; the D gene is possibly TRBD1 (5 bases). This TCR was sampled from a female donor in good health and CMV-seropositive. The sample taken for sequencing was PBMCs. The CDR3 spells CASSHLRQMNTEAFF. CDR3 coding DNA: TGTGCCAGCAGCCACCTTCGACAGATGAACACTGAAGCTTTCTTT.